A single sample gave rise to the 27 T cell receptor beta chains below, sequenced in a study of control samples from healthy donors and cancer patients. Sequencing used immunoSEQ multiplex PCR; TCRdb keeps in-frame clones, though not all of them. Among under 70,000 clones, about 96% were seen once, and the ten largest hold about 1.1%. Sample: blood. The receptors shown here come from a woman aged 18-29 years in good health.

The chain couples TRBV6-2 or TRBV6-3 to TRBJ1-4; D not resolved. In germline, CDR1 is MNHEY, CDR2 SVGEGT. Trimming removed 2 bases at V and 6 bases at J, with 10 bases between. The CDR3 is 14 amino acids. This CDR3 reads CASSYRVGDEKLFF. CDR3 DNA sequence: TGTGCCAGCAGTTACAGGGTAGGCGATGAAAAACTGTTTTTT.

J is TRBJ1-5 and V is TRBV6-2 or TRBV6-3; 12 nucleotides align to TRBD1. Germline V gene data show CDR1 as MNHEY and CDR2 as SVGEGT. The V and J ends lost 0 bases and 0 bases, in that order; junction bases with no gene match: 9. This CDR3 has 20 residues. This CDR3 reads CASSYSRGQGATNSNQPQHF. The CDR3 coding sequence is TGTGCCAGCAGTTACTCCAGGGGACAGGGGGCAACAAATAGCAATCAGCCCCAGCATTTT.

This clone showed up just once. The genes are TRBV9 and TRBJ2-1; D remains ambiguous. Trimming shortened V by 4 bases and J by 4 bases, and 9 bases separated the two germline ends. Germline CDR1 is SGDLS and CDR2 is YYNGEE. The CDR3 length is 13 residues. This chain's CDR3 is CASSPADYNEQFF. As DNA, the CDR3 is TGTGCCAGCAGCCCGGCCGATTACAATGAGCAGTTCTTC.

The gene calls are TRBV4-1 and TRBJ2-7; D gene uncertain. Trimming pared 2 bases from V and 1 base from J, leaving 9 bases between. Germline CDR1 reads MGHRA; CDR2 reads YSYEKL. The CDR3 length is 14 residues. The DNA for the CDR3 is TGCGCCAGCAGCCAACCAACACTGTCCTACGAGCAGTACTTC. Its translation: CASSQPTLSYEQYF.

This clone has just one count. The chain is built from TRBV6-5 and TRBJ1-1; D ambiguous. The germline V and J ends were trimmed by 2 bases and 5 bases, with 18 bases remaining between them. CDR3 size: 16 residues. The germline gives CDR1 MNHEY, CDR2 SVGAGI. The CDR3 loop reads CASSYTRAGKETEAFF. CDR3 coding DNA: TGTGCCAGCAGTTACACCCGAGCGGGAAAGGAGACTGAAGCTTTCTTT.

This clone was detected once. The chain carries TRBV18 and TRBJ2-2; the D call may be TRBD1 or TRBD2 (5 bases each). The length of the CDR3 is 20 residues. CDR1 is KGHSH, CDR2 LQKENI, per germline. Trimming took 3 bases from V and 1 from J, leaving 24 bases between them. The CDR3 DNA sequence: TGTGCCAGCTCACCTCAATATCCGGGACGTCCTCGGGAGAACACCGGGGAGCTGTTTTTT. Amino acids: CASSPQYPGRPRENTGELFF. Filled out from reference TRBV18 and TRBJ2-2, the complete variable domain reads NAGVMQNPRHLVRRRGQEARLRCSPMKGHSHVYWYRQLPEEGLKFMVYLQKENIIDESGMPKERFSAEFPKEGPSILRIQQVVRGDSAAYFCASSPQYPGRPRENTGELFFGEGSRLTVL.

This clone was seen just once. This rearrangement joins TRBV7-9 to TRBJ2-5; either TRBD1 or TRBD2 may fit D (6 bases each). The CDR3 sequence is 14 residues long. The V gene lost 0 bases and the J gene lost 4 bases, with 9 bases spanning the gap. CDR1 and CDR2 (germline): SEHNR, FQNEAQ (reference sequence). CDR3 amino acids: CASSLAEGGETQYF. The CDR3 nucleotides are TGTGCCAGCAGCTTAGCCGAGGGGGGAGAGACCCAGTACTTC.

The rearrangement links TRBV7-2 to TRBJ2-3; D remains unclear. Between the trimmed V and J ends, which lost 3 bases and 2 bases, there was a span of 6 bases. CDR1 is SGHTA, CDR2 FQGNSA, per germline. The CDR3 loop spans 13 amino acids. The CDR3: CASSLSPTDTQYF. DNA for the CDR3: TGTGCCAGCAGCTTGTCCCCCACAGATACGCAGTATTTT.

V and J are TRBV6-5 and TRBJ2-4, with 7 bases aligning to TRBD1. With 7 bases clipped from V and 8 bases from J, the junction kept 11 bases outside the gene matches. The germline CDR1 and CDR2 sequences are MNHEY and SVGAGI. The CDR3 runs to 14 residues. The CDR3, as DNA: TGTGCCAGCAACCGAGACAGGGTTGTGTACATTCAGTACTTC. Translating it yields CASNRDRVVYIQYF.

This clone was counted once. At one of its ends the junction is not consistent with the germline gene, which may arise from a read error. This chain connects TRBV30 to TRBJ2-7; D may correspond to TRBD1 or TRBD2 (5 bases each). Germline values: CDR1 GTSNPN, CDR2 SVGIG (reference sequence). This CDR3 contains 12 residues. CDR3 sequence reads: CAWRGVRKADLF. The CDR3 region has the DNA TGTGCCTGGAGGGGGGTGCGGAAGGCCGATCTCTTC.

The V call is TRBV25-1, the J call TRBJ1-2; D is unresolved. The CDR3 loop spans 14 amino acids. Germline-derived CDR1 and CDR2 are MGHDK and SYGVNS. With 2 bases removed from V and 8 bases from J, the gap between germline ends came to 15 bases. The CDR3, as DNA: TGTGCCAGCAGTGAACAAGCCCTCATGCGGGGCTACACCTTC. Its protein product is CASSEQALMRGYTF.

A single count supports this clone. The rearrangement uses TRBV4-1 and TRBJ1-2; possibly TRBD1 for D (5 bases). The CDR3 is 13 amino acids. V lost 2 bases, J lost 5 bases, and 9 bases lay in between. The germline gives CDR1 MGHRA, CDR2 YSYEKL. CDR3 bases: TGCGCCAGCAGCCAACAGGGAGGGTATGGCTACACCTTC. Its protein is CASSQQGGYGYTF.

This clone is a singleton in its sample. V is TRBV28 and J is TRBJ1-1; D call uncertain. The V and J ends lost 1 base and 3 bases respectively, with 3 bases between them. CDR1 and CDR2 (germline): MDHEN, SYDVKM. This CDR3 is built from 12 residues. The CDR3 spells CASSLSYTEAFF. The CDR3 bases are TGTGCCAGCAGTTTATCTTACACTGAAGCTTTCTTT.

The genes are TRBV27 and TRBJ2-3, with 8 bases that match TRBD2. J lost 2 bases, V lost 5 bases, and 9 bases had no gene match. The germline V gene encodes CDR1 MNHEY and CDR2 SMNVEV (reference sequence). The CDR3 has 16 amino acids. As DNA, the CDR3 is TGTGCCAGCAGTACAACCGGGACTAGGGACACAGATACGCAGTATTTT. Protein sequence: CASSTTGTRDTDTQYF.

The chain uses TRBV6-5 and TRBJ1-2; D possibly corresponds to TRBD1 (6 bases). V lost 6 bases to trimming and J lost 0 bases, with 14 bases between them. Looked up from germline, CDR1 is MNHEY and CDR2 is SVGAGI. This CDR3 spans 15 amino acids. Here the CDR3 reads CASSLRQATNYGYTF. The CDR3 bases are TGTGCCAGCAGCCTAAGACAGGCAACTAACTATGGCTACACCTTC.

This CDR3 reads CASSTHNYGYTF. The CDR3 region has the DNA TGTGCCAGCAGCACCCATAACTATGGCTACACCTTC. V is TRBV7-9 and J is TRBJ1-2; D uncertain. Trimming pared 5 bases from V and 1 base from J, leaving 5 bases between. CDR1 SEHNR and CDR2 FQNEAQ come from the germline V gene (reference sequence). CDR3 length equals 12 residues.

This sequence joins TRBV4-3 and TRBJ1-6; unclear D gene. Germline loops: CDR1 LGHNA, CDR2 YSLEER. The ends were cut back, 0 bases at V and 2 bases at J, with 8 bases in the middle. This CDR3 is built from 16 residues. The DNA of the CDR3 is TGCGCCAGCAGCCAAGATCATCCCCCCTATAATTCACCCCTCCACTTT. Translation gives CASSQDHPPYNSPLHF.

The rearrangement uses TRBV12-5 and TRBJ2-1; D unclear. V shed 2 bases and J shed 2 bases, with 10 bases lying between them. This CDR3 region has 15 residues. Germline CDR1 LGHNT, CDR2 FRNRAP. The CDR3 protein is CASGLRASTYNEQFF. DNA for the CDR3: TGTGCTAGTGGTTTGAGGGCCTCAACCTACAATGAGCAGTTCTTC.

The V gene is TRBV11-1, the J gene TRBJ2-3; D possibly corresponds to TRBD1 (5 bases). The V end was cut by 2 bases, the J end by 4 bases, with 16 bases between. Germline CDR1 is SGHAT and CDR2 is FQDESV (reference sequence). This CDR3 region has 16 residues. CDR3 sequence: CASSLYLDTRPDTQYF. CDR3 nucleotides: TGTGCCAGCAGCTTATATCTGGACACGCGTCCAGATACGCAGTATTTT.

The V and J genes are TRBV6-4 and TRBJ2-3; 9 bases align to TRBD2. With 0 bases clipped from V and 2 bases from J, the junction kept 3 bases outside the gene matches. Germline CDR1 MRHNA, CDR2 SNTAGT. This CDR3 is 16 amino acids long. The CDR3 nucleotides are TGTGCCAGCAGTGACTCAGCGGGGGGCTCCACAGATACGCAGTATTTT. Its translation is CASSDSAGGSTDTQYF.

Comment on this clone: The sample has other DNA sequences that encode this CDR3 too. The chain combines TRBV6-4 with TRBJ2-3; 14 bases are a match to TRBD2. Germline assignment: CDR1 MRHNA and CDR2 SNTAGT. V lost 0 bases, J lost 4 bases, and 0 bases stayed unmatched. CDR3 length: 16 amino acids. The CDR3 protein is CASSDSTSGGADTQYF. Written as DNA, the CDR3 is TGTGCCAGCAGTGACTCGACTAGCGGGGGGGCAGATACGCAGTATTTT.

The genes are TRBV24-1 and TRBJ2-1; 11 bases fit TRBD1. Germline trimming cut 5 bases from V and 6 bases from J; bases unmatched to any gene: 5. Germline V gene lookup returns CDR1 KGHDR and CDR2 SFDVKD. CDR3 length: 15 amino acids. The CDR3 sequence is CATSGTGQGGNEQFF. CDR3 in DNA: TGTGCCACCAGTGGCACGGGACAGGGGGGCAATGAGCAGTTCTTC.

This sequence joins TRBV6-5 and TRBJ2-5; D not resolved. V lost 5 bases, J lost 1 base, and 2 bases lay in between. CDR1 is MNHEY and CDR2 is SVGAGI in the germline V gene. The CDR3 sequence is 11 residues long. The CDR3 sequence: CASSPQETQYF. CDR3 bases: TGTGCCAGCAGTCCCCAAGAGACCCAGTACTTC.

The CDR3 nucleotides read TGTGCCAGCAGTTCGCCATTACAGGGGGCGAATGAGGGAAACACCATATATTTT. Translation: CASSSPLQGANEGNTIYF. The rearrangement links TRBV28 to TRBJ1-3; 9 bases fit TRBD1. Germline-derived CDR1 and CDR2 are MDHEN and SYDVKM. This CDR3 has 18 amino acids. V lost 4 bases and J lost 4; bases outside the gene matches: 14. Combining the CDR3 with reference TRBV28 and TRBJ1-3 gives the whole variable domain DVKVTQSSRYLVKRTGEKVFLECVQDMDHENMFWYRQDPGLGLRLIYFSYDVKMKEKGDIPEGYSVSREKKERFSLILESASTNQTSMYLCASSSPLQGANEGNTIYFGEGSWLTVV.

The gene calls are TRBV3-1 (or the pseudogene TRBV3-2) and TRBJ1-2, with D possibly matching TRBD1 (5 bases). Germline V gene data show CDR1 as LGHDT and CDR2 as YNNKEL (reference sequence). The V gene lost 1 base and the J gene lost 0 bases, with 12 bases spanning the gap. The CDR3 is 16 amino acids. CDR3 sequence (DNA): TGTGCCAGCAGCCAAGGTTATCGACAGCCTAACTATGGCTACACCTTC. Amino acid sequence: CASSQGYRQPNYGYTF.

The rearrangement joins TRBV19 to TRBJ2-7; 7 bases map to TRBD2. Germline loops: CDR1 LNHDA, CDR2 SQIVND (reference sequence). There are 14 residues in the CDR3. After removal of 3 bases from V and 6 bases from J, the junction contained 8 bases not matched to a gene. Written as DNA, the CDR3 is TGTGCCAGTAGTATCTCTGGACTAGTTTTCGAGCAGTACTTC. Translating it yields CASSISGLVFEQYF. The full variable domain, with the rest looked up from reference TRBV19 and TRBJ2-7, is DGGITQSPKYLFRKEGQNVTLSCEQNLNHDAMYWYRQDPGQGLRLIYYSQIVNDFQKGDIAEGYSVSREKKESFPLTVTSAQKNPTAFYLCASSISGLVFEQYFGPGTRLTVT.

This sequence joins TRBV11-2 and TRBJ1-3; D not resolved. The CDR3 spans 14 residues. CDR1 SGHAT and CDR2 FQNNGV come from the germline V gene. The V end lost 4 bases, the J end lost 4 bases, and 11 bases lay between the germline ends. The DNA of the CDR3 is TGTGCCAGCAGCTCCCTAGATGGGGGAAACACCATATATTTT. Protein: CASSSLDGGNTIYF. The full variable domain, with the rest looked up from reference TRBV11-2 and TRBJ1-3, is EAGVAQSPRYKIIEKRQSVAFWCNPISGHATLYWYQQILGQGPKLLIQFQNNGVVDDSQLPKDRFSAERLKGVDSTLKIQPAKLEDSAVYLCASSSLDGGNTIYFGEGSWLTVV.